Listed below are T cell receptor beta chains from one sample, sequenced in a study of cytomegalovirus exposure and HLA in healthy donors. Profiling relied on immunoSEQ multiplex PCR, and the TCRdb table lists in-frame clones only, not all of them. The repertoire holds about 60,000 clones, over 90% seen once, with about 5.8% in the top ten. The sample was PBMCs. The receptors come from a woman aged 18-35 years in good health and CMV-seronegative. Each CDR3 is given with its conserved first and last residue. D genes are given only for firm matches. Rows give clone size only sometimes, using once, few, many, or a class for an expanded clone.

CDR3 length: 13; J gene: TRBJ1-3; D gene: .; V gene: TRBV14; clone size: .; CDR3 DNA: TGTGCCAGCAGCCACAGGGGTCGAGGGACCATATATTTT; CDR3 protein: CASSHRGRGTIYF
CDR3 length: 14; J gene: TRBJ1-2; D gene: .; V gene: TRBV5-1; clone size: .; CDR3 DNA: TGCGCCAGCAGCTTGGGGACAGTCTCCTATGGCTACACCTTC; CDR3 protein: CASSLGTVSYGYTF
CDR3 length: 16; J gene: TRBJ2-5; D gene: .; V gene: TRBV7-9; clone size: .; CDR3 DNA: TGTGCCAGCAGCTCGTGGTGGGGGCAGGGGAGAGAGACCCAGTACTTC; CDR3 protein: CASSSWWGQGRETQYF
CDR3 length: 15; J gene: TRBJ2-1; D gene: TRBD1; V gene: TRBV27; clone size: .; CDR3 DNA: TGTGCCAGCAAGGACAGGGCCGAGAGCTACAATGAGCAGTTCTTC; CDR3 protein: CASKDRAESYNEQFF
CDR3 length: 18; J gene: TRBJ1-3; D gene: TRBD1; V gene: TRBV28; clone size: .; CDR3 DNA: TGTGCCAGCAGTGCCCCGGGACAGGGAGGCAACTCTGGAAACACCATATATTTT; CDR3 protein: CASSAPGQGGNSGNTIYF
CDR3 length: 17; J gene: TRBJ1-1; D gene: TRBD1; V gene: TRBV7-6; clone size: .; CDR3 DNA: TGTGCCAGCAGCACCAGGACAGGAAACCCCATGAACACTGAAGCTTTCTTT; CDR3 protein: CASSTRTGNPMNTEAFF
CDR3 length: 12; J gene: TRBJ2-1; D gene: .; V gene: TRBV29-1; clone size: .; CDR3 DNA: TGCAGCGTTGAAAAAGAGTACAATGAGCAGTTCTTC; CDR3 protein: CSVEKEYNEQFF
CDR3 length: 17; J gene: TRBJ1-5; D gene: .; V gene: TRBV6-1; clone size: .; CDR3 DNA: TGTGCCAGCAGTGAGATGTGGTTAAAGCAGGGAGGGCAGCCCCAGCATTTT; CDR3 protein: CASSEMWLKQGGQPQHF
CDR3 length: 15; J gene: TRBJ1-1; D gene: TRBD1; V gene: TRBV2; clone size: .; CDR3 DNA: TGTGCCAGCAGTGCCACAGGGGGCCTGAACACTGAAGCTTTCTTT; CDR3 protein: CASSATGGLNTEAFF
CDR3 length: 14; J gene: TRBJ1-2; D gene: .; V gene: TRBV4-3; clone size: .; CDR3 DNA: TGCGCCAGCAGCCAAGACCAGGGGTACTATGGCTACACCTTC; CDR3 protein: CASSQDQGYYGYTF
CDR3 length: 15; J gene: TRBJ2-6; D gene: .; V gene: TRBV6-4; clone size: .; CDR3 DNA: TGTGCCAGCAGTGAGGGAGGCTCTGGGGCCAACGTCCTGACTTTC; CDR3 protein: CASSEGGSGANVLTF
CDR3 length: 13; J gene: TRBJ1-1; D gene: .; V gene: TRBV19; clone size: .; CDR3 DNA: TGTGCCAGTAGGCCTGCCCGGGGCACTGAAGCTTTCTTT; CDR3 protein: CASRPARGTEAFF
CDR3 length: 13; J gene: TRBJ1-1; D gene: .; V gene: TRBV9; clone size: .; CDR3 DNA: TGTGCCAGCAGCGTTACAGACAACACTGAAGCTTTCTTT; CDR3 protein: CASSVTDNTEAFF
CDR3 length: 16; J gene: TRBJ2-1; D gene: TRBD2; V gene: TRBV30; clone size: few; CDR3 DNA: TGTGCCTGGAATCCGGGAGGGCAGAAGAGGTACAATGAGCAGTTCTTC; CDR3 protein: CAWNPGGQKRYNEQFF
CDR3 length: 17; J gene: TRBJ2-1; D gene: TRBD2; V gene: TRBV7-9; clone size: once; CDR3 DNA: TGTGCCAGCAGCTTAGGAGCTAGCGGGGGACTAAGGAATGAGCAGTTCTTC; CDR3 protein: CASSLGASGGLRNEQFF
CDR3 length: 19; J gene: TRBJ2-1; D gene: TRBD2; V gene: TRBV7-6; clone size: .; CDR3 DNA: TGTGCCAGCAGCTTAAAAGCGAGTCGGCCTAGCGGGGGTTACAATGAGCAGTTCTTC; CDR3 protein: CASSLKASRPSGGYNEQFF
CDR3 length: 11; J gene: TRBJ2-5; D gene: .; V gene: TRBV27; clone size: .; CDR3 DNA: TGTGCCAGCAGTTTAGAGGAGACCCAGTACTTC; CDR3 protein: CASSLEETQYF
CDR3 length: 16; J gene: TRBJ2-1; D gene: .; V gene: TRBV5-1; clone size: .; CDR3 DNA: TGCGCCAGCAGCCAGGAGACAGCGAGCTCCTACAATGAGCAGTTCTTC; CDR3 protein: CASSQETASSYNEQFF
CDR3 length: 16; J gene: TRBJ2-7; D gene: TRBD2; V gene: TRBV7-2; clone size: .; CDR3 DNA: TGTGCCAGCAGCGTAGGGACTAGCGGGGGGAGATACGAGCAGTACTTC; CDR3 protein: CASSVGTSGGRYEQYF
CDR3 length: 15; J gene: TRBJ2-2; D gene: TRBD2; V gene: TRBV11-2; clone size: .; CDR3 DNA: TGTGCCAGCAGCTTACGAGCGGGGGTTTCCGGGGAGCTGTTTTTT; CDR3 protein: CASSLRAGVSGELFF
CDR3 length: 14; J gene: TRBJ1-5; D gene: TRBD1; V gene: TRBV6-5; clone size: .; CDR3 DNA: TGTGCCAGCAGTGAAGGGACAGAGAATCAGCCCCAGCATTTT; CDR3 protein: CASSEGTENQPQHF
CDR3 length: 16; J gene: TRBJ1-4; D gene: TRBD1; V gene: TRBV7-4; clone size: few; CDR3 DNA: TGTGCCAGCACCATCTTTCCGGGACAGAGTAATGAAAAACTGTTTTTT; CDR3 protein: CASTIFPGQSNEKLFF
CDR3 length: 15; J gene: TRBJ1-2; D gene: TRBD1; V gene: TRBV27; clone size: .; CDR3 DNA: TGTGCCAGCAGTCAAAAAAACCAGGGGGGCTATGGCTACACCTTC; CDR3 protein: CASSQKNQGGYGYTF
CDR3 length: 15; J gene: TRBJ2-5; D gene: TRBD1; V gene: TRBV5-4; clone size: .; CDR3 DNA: TGTGCCAGCAGCTCGAGGACAGGGGCCCCAGAGACCCAGTACTTC; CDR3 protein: CASSSRTGAPETQYF
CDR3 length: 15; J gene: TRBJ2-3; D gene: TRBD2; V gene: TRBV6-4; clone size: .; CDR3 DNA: TGTGCCAGCAGTGAAAGAGCGGGGGGCGCAGATACGCAGTATTTT; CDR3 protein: CASSERAGGADTQYF
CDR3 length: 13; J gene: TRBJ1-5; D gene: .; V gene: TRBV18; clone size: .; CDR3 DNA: TGTGCCAGCTCAGCGGAGAGCAATCAGCCCCAGCATTTT; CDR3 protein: CASSAESNQPQHF